This T cell receptor beta chain emerged from a study of T cell repertoires in cytomegalovirus infection (dated by TCRdb to about 2019). The study in broad terms: Donor HLA type was relevant to the analysis, because carriage of CMV infection together with the matching HLA type was indicated by public TCR beta signatures. The investigation overall reported the following: Cumulative frequency of public TCR beta family members discriminated carriers of CMV infection plus the relevant HLA type in this cohort and an independent 352-donor cohort. The ex vivo response was dominated by HLA-C-restricted CMV-specific TCR beta clonotypes, which also provided the single most frequent clonotype in two of eight donors.

Deletion took 3 bases off V and 1 base off J, with a span of 18 bases between the germline ends. Reading the germline V gene gives CDR1 SGHRS and CDR2 YFSETQ. The CDR3 contains 17 residues, cysteine and phenylalanine counted. Solely the CDR3 DNA is kept, with 51 bases framed from the first base. The run used an Illumina HiSeq 1500. The raw public data were reprocessed by TCRdb itself: fastp quality trimming at Q25, MiXCR clonotype calling, in-frame beta chains only. Each CDR3 protein appears once, grouped with its most common genes and DNA. Counted in this sample were hundreds of thousands of distinct CDR3 sequences; 30% to 40% of them appeared once. The top ten clonotypes cover roughly an eighth of the sample. This clonotype has a handful of counts. This clone's antigen is unknown. No base-level quality is on record; no much larger clone is a single base apart.

The source is a human donor in good health (CMV status not recorded). Some clones in this sample may be carry-over from other donors' samples. The sequencing input was PBMCs. The chain is made from TRBV5-1 and TRBJ2-3, with no D gene named confidently. The sequenced DNA is TGCGCCAGCAGCTCAAGGCCCGCGAGTCCTGGCACAGATACGCAGTATTTT. It translates to CASSSRPASPGTDTQYF.